The 21 T cell receptor beta chains below all came from one sample that was sequenced in a study of cytotoxic CD8 clonotypes in ibrutinib-treated CLL. TCRdb keeps only in-frame clones here, not all; method: immunoSEQ multiplex PCR. In the table there are fewer than 45,000 clones, about three quarters of which are singletons. The material was PBMCs, obtained at disease progression, from a patient treated with ibrutinib. These receptors originate from a human donor with chronic lymphocytic leukemia.

The chain carries TRBV19 and TRBJ2-5, with 13 bases fitting TRBD2. Per the germline V gene, CDR1 is LNHDA and CDR2 is SQIVND (reference sequence). With V trimmed by 7 bases and J by 5 bases, 7 bases remained unmatched. The CDR3 is made up of 15 amino acids. The CDR3, as DNA: TGTGCCAGTAAACTAGCGGGAGGGTTAGGCGAGACCCAGTACTTC. Its protein is CASKLAGGLGETQYF.

The CDR3 region has the DNA TGTGCCAGCAGCGCCGGTGACAGGGGCTACAATGAGCAGTTCTTC. It specifies CASSAGDRGYNEQFF. The rearrangement uses TRBV9 and TRBJ2-1; 8 bases map to TRBD1. Germline V gene lookup returns CDR1 SGDLS and CDR2 YYNGEE. CDR3 length: 15 amino acids. With V trimmed by 3 bases and J by 3 bases, 5 bases remained unmatched.

The CDR3 loop is CASSLGLAGSFSTDTQYF. The CDR3 bases are TGTGCCAGCAGCTTAGGACTAGCGGGAAGCTTTAGCACAGATACGCAGTATTTT. The chain links TRBV9 to TRBJ2-3; 12 bases map to TRBD2. This CDR3 contains 18 residues. CDR1 is SGDLS, CDR2 YYNGEE, per germline. Unmatched junction bases numbered 9, after V lost 4 bases and J lost 0 bases.

The J gene is TRBJ1-4, the V gene TRBV7-2; D is possibly TRBD1 (5 bases). The CDR3 totals 14 residues. CDR1 is SGHTA and CDR2 is FQGNSA in the germline V gene. The V end lost 10 bases, the J end lost 5 bases, and 17 bases lay between the germline ends. The CDR3, as DNA: TGTGCCACCACTCGAAGGGACGGCAATGAAAAACTGTTTTTT. Its translation is CATTRRDGNEKLFF.

This rearrangement joins TRBV18 to TRBJ2-7; 7 nucleotides align to TRBD1. With 3 bases clipped from V and 4 bases from J, the junction kept 12 bases outside the gene matches. Germline-derived CDR1 and CDR2 are KGHSH and LQKENI. CDR3 size: 16 residues. The CDR3 sequence is CASSPTSGTARYEQYF. For the CDR3, the DNA is TGTGCCAGCTCACCCACATCCGGGACAGCGAGATACGAGCAGTACTTC.

This clone was counted a single time. V and J are TRBV5-1 and TRBJ1-1; D is unresolved. CDR3 length equals 11 residues. The germline gives CDR1 SGHRS, CDR2 YFSETQ. The germline V and J ends were trimmed by 4 bases and 5 bases, with 6 bases remaining between them. The CDR3 spells CASSVGTEAFF. The CDR3 DNA reads as TGCGCCAGCAGCGTGGGGACTGAAGCTTTCTTT. The full variable domain, completed using reference TRBV5-1 and TRBJ1-1, is KAGVTQTPRYLIKTRGQQVTLSCSPISGHRSVSWYQQTPGQGLQFLFEYFSETQRNKGNFPGRFSGRQFSNSRSEMNVSTLELGDSALYLCASSVGTEAFFGQGTRLTVV.

The chain joins TRBV15 to TRBJ1-5; the D is unclear. There are 16 residues in the CDR3. The germline V gene encodes CDR1 LNHNV and CDR2 YYDKDF (reference sequence). Trimming left V 0 bases short and J 9 bases short, with 18 bases between. The CDR3 region has the DNA TGTGCCACCAGCAGAGATGGGCGGGCGGGGTTCGGGCCCCAGCATTTT. It codes for CATSRDGRAGFGPQHF.

This clone is a singleton in its sample. CDR3 residues: CASSSGQGAANRGKLFF. The DNA for the CDR3 is TGTGCCAGCAGTTCGGGACAGGGAGCTGCCAATCGAGGAAAACTGTTTTTT. The chain recombines TRBV28 with TRBJ1-4, with 9 bases fitting TRBD1. Germline V gives CDR1 MDHEN, CDR2 SYDVKM. This CDR3 comprises 17 residues. Germline trimming cut 4 bases from V and 10 bases from J; bases unmatched to any gene: 16.

This clone appeared a single time. This chain links TRBV27 with TRBJ2-7; weak D call: TRBD2 (6 bases). This CDR3 spans 15 amino acids. Trimming took off 2 bases at V and 2 bases at J, with 13 bases between the two ends. Germline V lookup: CDR1 MNHEY, CDR2 SMNVEV (reference sequence). The CDR3 nucleotides are TGTGCCAGCAGTTTAAGTCCTGGGGAGGCCTACGAGCAGTACTTC. Its protein is CASSLSPGEAYEQYF.

The rearrangement uses TRBV1 and TRBJ1-5; TRBD1 is the table's D call and was not checked against the DNA. TRBV1 is noted as a pseudogene. This CDR3 is built from 17 residues. The CDR3 region is CTSSQPTPRGRNQPQHF. In nucleotides, the CDR3 is TGCACCAGCAGCCAGCCGACCCCCAGGGGCCGCAATCAGCCCCAGCATTTT.

The chain uses TRBV5-6 and TRBJ2-3; 9 bases agree with TRBD1. In germline, CDR1 is SGHDT, CDR2 YYEEEE. The CDR3 runs 14 residues. V lost 2 bases to trimming and J lost 6 bases; unmatched junction nucleotides: 4. The CDR3 loop is CASSFPTGGDTQYF. The CDR3 DNA follows: TGTGCCAGCAGCTTCCCGACAGGGGGGGATACGCAGTATTTT.

This clone came up once. The chain recombines TRBV29-1 with TRBJ1-1, with D perhaps TRBD1 (6 bases). In germline, CDR1 is SQVTM, CDR2 ANQGSEA. The CDR3 spans 13 residues. V was pared by 5 bases and J by 2 bases, with 12 bases between. CDR3 region: CSVRTQGNTEAFF. The CDR3 DNA is TGCAGCGTTAGAACACAGGGAAACACTGAAGCTTTCTTT.

This chain connects TRBV28 to TRBJ1-1; D is ambiguous. From germline, CDR1 is MDHEN and CDR2 SYDVKM. V was clipped by 11 bases and J by 1 base, with 5 bases between them. The CDR3 length is 10 residues. DNA for the CDR3: TGTGCCGTGAAGAACACTGAAGCTTTCTTT. It yields the protein CAVKNTEAFF.

Comments on this clone: The same CDR3 is also encoded by other DNA sequences in this sample. V gene TRBV7-9 combines with J gene TRBJ2-7, with TRBD2 matching 8 bases. Germline values: CDR1 SEHNR, CDR2 FQNEAQ (reference sequence). The CDR3 spans 14 residues. Trimming took 5 bases from V and 0 from J; bases not matched to a gene: 3. This CDR3 reads CASSLSGASYEQYF. CDR3 in DNA: TGTGCCAGCAGCCTTAGCGGGGCCTCCTACGAGCAGTACTTC.

This rearrangement joins TRBV5-4 to TRBJ2-1; no clear D gene. In germline, CDR1 is SGHNT, CDR2 YYREEE (reference sequence). The V and J ends lost 0 bases and 7 bases respectively, with 8 bases between them. This CDR3 is built from 13 residues. The CDR3 bases are TGTGCCAGCAGCTTGGGGACCGGGAATGAGCAGTTCTTC. It specifies CASSLGTGNEQFF.

This clone was found once. The V and J genes are TRBV6-5 and TRBJ1-2; D is ambiguous. The ends were cut back, 2 bases at V and 0 bases at J, with 10 bases in the middle. The germline V gene encodes CDR1 MNHEY and CDR2 SVGAGI. This CDR3 has 15 amino acids. The CDR3 reads CASSYNGHSNYGYTF. For the CDR3, the DNA is TGTGCCAGCAGTTACAACGGGCATTCTAACTATGGCTACACCTTC.

V and J are TRBV9 and TRBJ1-2, with 7 positions matching TRBD1. The trim removed 4 bases at V and 9 bases at J, leaving 9 bases unmatched. CDR3 size: 13 residues. Looked up from germline, CDR1 is SGDLS and CDR2 is YYNGEE. CDR3 residues: CASSRQGDSSYTF. In DNA, the CDR3 is TGTGCCAGCAGCCGACAGGGAGACAGTAGCTACACCTTC.

This clone has more than one count but fewer than ten. This chain connects TRBV5-1 to TRBJ2-2; D remains ambiguous. Germline CDR1 is SGHRS and CDR2 is YFSETQ. This CDR3 is built from 16 residues. V lost 4 bases and J 0 bases, leaving 13 bases between the germline ends. CDR3 amino acids: CASSPRTDANTGELFF. CDR3 DNA: TGCGCCAGCAGCCCCCGGACGGACGCGAACACCGGGGAGCTGTTTTTT. Full variable domain (missing parts from reference TRBV5-1 and TRBJ2-2): KAGVTQTPRYLIKTRGQQVTLSCSPISGHRSVSWYQQTPGQGLQFLFEYFSETQRNKGNFPGRFSGRQFSNSRSEMNVSTLELGDSALYLCASSPRTDANTGELFFGEGSRLTVL.

With respect to this clone: Lacking the conserved final phenylalanine or tryptophan, this CDR3 likely reflects a read error. This sequence joins TRBV7-9 and TRBJ1-2; weak D call: TRBD1 (5 bases). Deletions cut 5 bases from V and 4 bases from J, with 17 bases between. Germline CDR1 reads SEHNR; CDR2 reads FQNEAQ (reference sequence). The CDR3 loop spans 15 amino acids. CDR3 sequence reads: CASSPSVGGPYGYTL. The CDR3 nucleotides are TGTGCCAGCAGCCCTAGCGTTGGGGGACCCTATGGCTACACCCTC.

V usage is TRBV5-8 and J usage is TRBJ2-5; weak D call: TRBD1 (6 bases). Germline V CDR1 and CDR2: SGHTS, YDEGEE. The germline V and J ends were trimmed by 2 bases and 5 bases, with 13 bases remaining between them. This CDR3 comprises 14 residues. The CDR3 region has the DNA TGTGCCAGCAGCTTAACAACTAGGGGGGAGACCCAGTACTTC. Translating gives CASSLTTRGETQYF. The full variable domain, rest sourced from reference TRBV5-8 and TRBJ2-5, is EAGVTQSPTHLIKTRGQQATLRCSPISGHTSVYWYQQALGLGLQFLLWYDEGEERNRGNFPPRFSGRQFPNYSSELNVNALELEDSALYLCASSLTTRGETQYFGPGTRLLVL.

This chain joins TRBV19 and TRBJ1-4, with D possibly being TRBD1 (6 bases). CDR1 and CDR2 from the germline V gene are LNHDA and SQIVND (reference sequence). Trimming removed 7 bases at V and 8 bases at J, with 17 bases between. The CDR3 length is 14 residues. Here the CDR3 reads CASTTQGKEEKLFF. CDR3 DNA: TGTGCCAGTACCACCCAGGGGAAGGAGGAAAAACTGTTTTTT.